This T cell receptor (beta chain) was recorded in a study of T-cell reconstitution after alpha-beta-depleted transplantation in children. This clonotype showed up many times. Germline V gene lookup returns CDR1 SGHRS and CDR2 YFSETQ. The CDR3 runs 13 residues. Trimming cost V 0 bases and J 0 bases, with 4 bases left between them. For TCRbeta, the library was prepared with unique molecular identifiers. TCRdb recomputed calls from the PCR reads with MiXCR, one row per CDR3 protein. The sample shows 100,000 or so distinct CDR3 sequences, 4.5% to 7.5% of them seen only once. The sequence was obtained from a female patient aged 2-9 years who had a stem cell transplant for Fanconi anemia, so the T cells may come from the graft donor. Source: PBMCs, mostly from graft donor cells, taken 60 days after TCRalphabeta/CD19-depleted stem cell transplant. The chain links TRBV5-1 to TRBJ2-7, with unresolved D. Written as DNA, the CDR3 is TGCGCCAGCAGCTTGGCCAGCTCCTACGAGCAGTACTTC. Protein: CASSLASSYEQYF.